The 21 T cell receptor beta chains given below trace back to one sample, sequenced in a study of T cells in localized non-small cell lung cancer. Assay used: immunoSEQ multiplex PCR; TCRdb lists only in-frame clones, some missing. The sample has around 100,000 clones; around 90% are singletons. Sequencing used peripheral blood, obtained before any cancer treatment. These receptors all come from a man aged 35 to 70 with stage I squamous cell lung carcinoma.

The gene calls are TRBV10-1 and TRBJ2-1, with 10 bases identical to TRBD2. CDR1 is WNHNN and CDR2 is SYGVQD in the germline V gene (reference sequence). V was pared by 4 bases and J by 7 bases, with 13 bases of the junction left unmatched. The CDR3 runs to 17 residues. CDR3 nucleotides: TGCGCCAGCAGTGCTTCGGGGCAGCGGGGGGGTGCTAATGAGCAGTTCTTC. As protein: CASSASGQRGGANEQFF.

This clone has only one observation. This sequence joins TRBV30 and TRBJ1-6; 9 bases are a match to TRBD1. The CDR3 covers 14 residues. CDR1 is GTSNPN and CDR2 is SVGIG in the germline V gene (reference sequence). The V and J ends lost 0 bases and 9 bases, in that order; junction bases with no gene match: 3. CDR3 residues: CAWSVTTGGSPLHF. In DNA, the CDR3 is TGTGCCTGGAGTGTAACGACAGGGGGTTCACCCCTCCACTTT.

The V and J genes are TRBV6-5 and TRBJ1-2; D call uncertain. The V gene's germline CDR1 is MNHEY and CDR2 SVGAGI. V was shortened by 5 bases and J by 3 bases, with 4 bases between the two germline ends. The CDR3 runs to 11 residues. The CDR3 coding sequence is TGTGCCAGCAGTCAGTACTATGGCTACACCTTC. This codes for CASSQYYGYTF.

CDR3 loop: CASRRGGARGNQPQHF. CDR3 coding DNA: TGTGCCAGCAGGCGAGGGGGGGCAAGGGGCAATCAGCCCCAGCATTTT. The gene calls are TRBV28 and TRBJ1-5, with a tentative D call TRBD1 (6 bases). The CDR3 is 16 residues long. The germline V and J ends were trimmed by 6 bases and 2 bases, with 17 bases remaining between them. Germline CDR1 MDHEN, CDR2 SYDVKM.

The J gene is TRBJ2-7, the V gene TRBV19, with D perhaps TRBD2 (5 bases). Between the trimmed V and J ends, which lost 3 bases and 5 bases, there was a span of 11 bases. The CDR3 runs 13 residues. Germline CDR1 and CDR2: LNHDA and SQIVND (reference sequence). Written as DNA, the CDR3 is TGTGCCAGTAGTATTAACGGGGTCAACGAGCAGTACTTC. Protein: CASSINGVNEQYF.

This chain uses TRBV29-1 with TRBJ2-1, with 8 nucleotides matching TRBD2. The CDR3 spans 14 residues. Germline trimming cut 7 bases from V and 0 bases from J; bases unmatched to any gene: 5. Germline lookup yields CDR1 SQVTM and CDR2 ANQGSEA. For the CDR3, the DNA is TGCAGCGCTAGAGCGGGGGTCTCCTACAATGAGCAGTTCTTC. Amino acid sequence: CSARAGVSYNEQFF.

This chain connects TRBV4-3 to TRBJ2-2; 10 positions match TRBD2. CDR1 LGHNA and CDR2 YSLEER come from the germline V gene. Germline trimming cut 0 bases from V and 3 bases from J; bases unmatched to any gene: 7. CDR3 length equals 18 residues. CDR3 region: CASSQETSGNFYTGELFF. CDR3 sequence (DNA): TGCGCCAGCAGCCAAGAAACTAGCGGGAACTTCTACACCGGGGAGCTGTTTTTT.

This sequence joins TRBV14 and TRBJ2-2; a weak D match, TRBD1 (6 bases). V lost 8 bases, J lost 0 bases, and 7 bases lay in between. Germline V CDR1 and CDR2: SGHDN, FVKESK. The CDR3 loop spans 13 amino acids. DNA for the CDR3: TGTGCCAGCGGACAGCCGAACACCGGGGAGCTGTTTTTT. Its translation: CASGQPNTGELFF.

The CDR3 region is CASSPHSSDTEAFF. The CDR3 nucleotides are TGTGCCAGCAGCCCGCACAGTTCGGACACTGAAGCTTTCTTT. The V gene is TRBV7-9, the J gene TRBJ1-1; D gene ambiguous. CDR1 SEHNR and CDR2 FQNEAQ come from the germline V gene (reference sequence). CDR3 length: 14 amino acids. V was clipped by 5 bases and J by 3 bases, with 13 bases between them. Based on the CDR3 plus reference TRBV7-9 and TRBJ1-1, the full variable domain is DTGVSQNPRHKITKRGQNVTFRCDPISEHNRLYWYRQTLGQGPEFLTYFQNEAQLEKSRLLSDRFSAERPKGSFSTLEIQRTEQGDSAMYLCASSPHSSDTEAFFGQGTRLTVV.

This chain joins TRBV5-1 and TRBJ1-2; 10 nucleotides line up with TRBD1. CDR1 and CDR2 from the germline V gene are SGHRS and YFSETQ. The junction had 10 bases not matched to a gene; V was cut back by 0 bases and J by 8 bases. CDR3 length: 16 amino acids. The CDR3 reads CASSLAMGQGKGGYTF. In nucleotides, the CDR3 is TGCGCCAGCAGCTTGGCCATGGGACAGGGGAAAGGCGGCTACACCTTC.

The gene calls are TRBV5-1 and TRBJ2-5, with TRBD1 as a possible D gene (5 bases). Trimming shortened V by 2 bases and J by 5 bases, and 19 bases separated the two germline ends. The germline CDR1 and CDR2 sequences are SGHRS and YFSETQ. This CDR3 region has 16 residues. CDR3 sequence: CASSFPQGKSVETQYF. As DNA, the CDR3 is TGCGCCAGCAGCTTTCCTCAGGGTAAAAGTGTGGAGACCCAGTACTTC.

The chain employs TRBV5-1 and TRBJ1-1, with D perhaps TRBD1 (6 bases). V lost 3 bases and J 5 bases, leaving 11 bases between the germline ends. Germline CDR1 reads SGHRS; CDR2 reads YFSETQ. The CDR3 has 13 residues. CDR3 residues: CASSSSGVTEAFF. CDR3 coding DNA: TGCGCCAGCAGCTCATCAGGGGTGACTGAAGCTTTCTTT.

This clone was detected once. The chain recombines TRBV6-6 with TRBJ2-7, with D tentatively TRBD1 (6 bases). This CDR3 is built from 13 residues. Germline V lookup: CDR1 MNHNY, CDR2 SVGAGI (reference sequence). Trimming cost V 6 bases and J 3 bases, with 12 bases left between them. CDR3 bases: TGTGCCAGCAGAGCGCCGGGACACTACGAGCAGTACTTC. Its translation: CASRAPGHYEQYF.

V usage is TRBV4-2 and J usage is TRBJ1-1; 8 bases are shared with TRBD1. Trimming took 7 bases from V and 9 from J; bases not matched to a gene: 10. Germline-derived CDR1 and CDR2 are LGHNA and YNFKEQ. There are 13 residues in the CDR3. The CDR3 nucleotides are TGTGCCAGCACGGGGGACAGGTACGGACAAGCTTTCTTT. Translation gives CASTGDRYGQAFF.

The V call is TRBV10-1, the J call TRBJ2-7; a weak D match, TRBD2 (6 bases). CDR3 length: 14 residues. Trimming stripped 7 bases from V and 2 bases from J, with 15 bases between. Germline V gives CDR1 WNHNN, CDR2 SYGVQD (reference sequence). CDR3 nucleotides: TGCGCCAGCACAGGAGGGTCGGGGGCCTACGAGCAGTACTTC. It yields the protein CASTGGSGAYEQYF.

The rearrangement joins TRBV6-1 to TRBJ2-1; the match to TRBD2 covers 11 bases. Looked up from germline, CDR1 is MNHNS and CDR2 is SASEGT. V gave up 4 bases and J gave up 6 bases; unmatched junction bases: 5. The CDR3 totals 15 residues. The CDR3 loop is CASSVSGGARNEQFF. In DNA, the CDR3 is TGTGCCAGCAGTGTTAGCGGGGGGGCCCGCAATGAGCAGTTCTTC.

This clone was recorded only once. The genes are TRBV2 and TRBJ2-3; tentative D call: TRBD1 (5 bases). The CDR3 has 16 residues. V was cut by 1 base and J by 0 bases, with 11 bases left in between. From germline, CDR1 is SNHLY and CDR2 FYNNEI. CDR3 coding DNA: TGTGCCAGCAGTGAAGAGTCTGGGGCTAGCACAGATACGCAGTATTTT. Its translation is CASSEESGASTDTQYF.

The CDR3 DNA sequence: TGCAGTGCTGTAGTAGGGCACTACACCTTC. Protein sequence: CSAVVGHYTF. The chain couples TRBV20-1 to TRBJ1-2; no clear D. V lost 5 bases and J lost 10, with 11 bases in between. Germline loops: CDR1 DFQATT, CDR2 SNEGSKA (reference sequence). The CDR3 length is 10 residues.

The gene calls are TRBV15 and TRBJ2-2; 7 bases line up with TRBD1. The CDR3 is made up of 15 amino acids. V lost 4 bases, J lost 5 bases, and 7 bases stayed unmatched. From germline, CDR1 is LNHNV and CDR2 YYDKDF (reference sequence). The CDR3 region is CATSKIPRGTGELFF. CDR3 DNA: TGTGCCACCAGCAAGATCCCCAGGGGGACCGGGGAGCTGTTTTTT.

The chain carries TRBV7-9 and TRBJ2-7; 9 bases agree with TRBD2. CDR3 length: 16 residues. The trim removed 3 bases at V and 0 bases at J, leaving 6 bases unmatched. Germline V gene lookup returns CDR1 SEHNR and CDR2 FQNEAQ (reference sequence). The CDR3 here is CASSFRSGGNSYEQYF. The DNA for the CDR3 is TGTGCCAGCAGCTTTAGGAGCGGGGGGAACTCCTACGAGCAGTACTTC.

The chain uses TRBV5-4 and TRBJ2-6; a possible D gene is TRBD2 (6 bases). In germline, CDR1 is SGHNT, CDR2 YYREEE (reference sequence). V dropped 4 bases and J dropped 13 bases, with 18 bases sitting between them. The CDR3 extends over 14 amino acids. This CDR3 is CASSPYPAAGVLTF. The CDR3 nucleotides read TGTGCCAGCAGCCCGTACCCCGCTGCGGGAGTCCTGACTTTC.